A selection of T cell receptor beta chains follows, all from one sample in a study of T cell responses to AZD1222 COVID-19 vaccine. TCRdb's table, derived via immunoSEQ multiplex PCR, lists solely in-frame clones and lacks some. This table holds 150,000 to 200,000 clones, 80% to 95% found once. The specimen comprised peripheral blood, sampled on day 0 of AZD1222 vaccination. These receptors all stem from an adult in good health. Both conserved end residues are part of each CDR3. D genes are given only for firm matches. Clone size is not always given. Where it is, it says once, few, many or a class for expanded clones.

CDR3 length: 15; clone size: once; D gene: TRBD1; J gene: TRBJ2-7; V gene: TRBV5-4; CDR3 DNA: TGTGCCAGCAGCCCCCGACAGGGAAGCTCCTACGAGCAGTACTTC; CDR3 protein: CASSPRQGSSYEQYF
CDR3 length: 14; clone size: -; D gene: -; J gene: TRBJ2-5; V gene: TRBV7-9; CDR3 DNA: TGTGCCAGCAGCTTAGGAGGGGGGAGAGAGACCCAGTACTTC; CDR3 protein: CASSLGGGRETQYF
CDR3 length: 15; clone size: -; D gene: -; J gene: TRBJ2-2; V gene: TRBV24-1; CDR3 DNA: TGTGCCACCAGGGCCAGCGGTCCGAACACCGGGGAGCTGTTTTTT; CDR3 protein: CATRASGPNTGELFF
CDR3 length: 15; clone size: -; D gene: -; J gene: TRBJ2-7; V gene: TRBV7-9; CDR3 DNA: TGTGCCAGCAGCTTAAATCCGGTGGGCTCCTACGAGCAGTACTTC; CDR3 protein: CASSLNPVGSYEQYF
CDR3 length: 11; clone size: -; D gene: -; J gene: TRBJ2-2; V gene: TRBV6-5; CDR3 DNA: TGTGCCAGCCGGGCGCGGGGAGGGCTGTTTTTT; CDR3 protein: CASRARGGLFF
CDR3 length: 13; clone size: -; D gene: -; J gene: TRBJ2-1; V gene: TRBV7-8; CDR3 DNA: TGTGCCAGCAGCTTAATAAGGGGTGGTGAGCAGTTCTTC; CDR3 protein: CASSLIRGGEQFF
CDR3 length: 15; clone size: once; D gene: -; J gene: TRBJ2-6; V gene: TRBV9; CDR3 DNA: TGTGCCAGCAGCGTAGATTTCTCTGGGGCCAACGTCCTGACTTTC; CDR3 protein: CASSVDFSGANVLTF
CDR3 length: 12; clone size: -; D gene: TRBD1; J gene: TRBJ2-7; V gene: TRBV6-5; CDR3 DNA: TGTGCCAGCAGAGGACAGGCCTACGAGCAGTACTTC; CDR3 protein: CASRGQAYEQYF
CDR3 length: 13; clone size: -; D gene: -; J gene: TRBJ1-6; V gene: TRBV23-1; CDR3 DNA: TGCGCCAGCAGTCAATCAAAAGTCTCACCCCTCCACTTT; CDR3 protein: CASSQSKVSPLHF
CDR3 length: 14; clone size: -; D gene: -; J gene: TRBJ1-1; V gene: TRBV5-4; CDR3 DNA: TGTGCCAGCAGTTGGGGTGGGGGGAACACTGAAGCTTTCTTT; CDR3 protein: CASSWGGGNTEAFF
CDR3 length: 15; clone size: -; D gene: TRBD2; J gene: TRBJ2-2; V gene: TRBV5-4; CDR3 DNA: TGTGCCAGCAGCGTAGCGGGGGGAGCCCGGGGGGAGCTGTTTTTT; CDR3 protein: CASSVAGGARGELFF
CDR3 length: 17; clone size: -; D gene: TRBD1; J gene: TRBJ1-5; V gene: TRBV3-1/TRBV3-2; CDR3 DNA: TGTGCCAGCAGCCGATGGACAGGGGACCGGAGCAATCAGCCCCAGCATTTT; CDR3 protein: CASSRWTGDRSNQPQHF
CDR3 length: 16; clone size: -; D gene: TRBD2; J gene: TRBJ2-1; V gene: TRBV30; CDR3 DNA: TGTGCCTGGAGTGTACCTGGCGGGGGATTCTACAATGAGCAGTTCTTC; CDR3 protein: CAWSVPGGGFYNEQFF
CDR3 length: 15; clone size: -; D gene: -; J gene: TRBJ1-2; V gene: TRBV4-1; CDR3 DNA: TGCGCCAGCAGCAAAAGCGGGGGGCTCAACTATGGCTACACCTTC; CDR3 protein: CASSKSGGLNYGYTF
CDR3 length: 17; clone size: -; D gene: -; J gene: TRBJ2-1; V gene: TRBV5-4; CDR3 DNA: TGTGCCAGCAGCTTGCCCTCTAGGGAACCAACCTACAATGAGCAGTTCTTC; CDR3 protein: CASSLPSREPTYNEQFF
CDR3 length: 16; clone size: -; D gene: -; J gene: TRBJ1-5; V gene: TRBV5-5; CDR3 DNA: TGTGCCAGCAGCTTGGGATTCCCGAGGGGCAATCAGCCCCAGCATTTT; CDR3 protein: CASSLGFPRGNQPQHF
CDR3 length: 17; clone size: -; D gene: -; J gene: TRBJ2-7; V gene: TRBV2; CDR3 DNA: TGTGCCAGCAGCTTGGACAGAGACAGGCCAGACTCCTACGAGCAGTACTTC; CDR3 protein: CASSLDRDRPDSYEQYF
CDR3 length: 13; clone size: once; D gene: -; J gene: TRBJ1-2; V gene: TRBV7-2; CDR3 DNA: TGTGCCAGCAGCCAATCACAGGGACCCGGCTACACCTTC; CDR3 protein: CASSQSQGPGYTF
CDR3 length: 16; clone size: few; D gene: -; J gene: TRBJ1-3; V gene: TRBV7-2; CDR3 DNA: TGTGCCAGCAGCTTGATGACGCCCCGCTCTGGAAACACCATATATTTT; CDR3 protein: CASSLMTPRSGNTIYF
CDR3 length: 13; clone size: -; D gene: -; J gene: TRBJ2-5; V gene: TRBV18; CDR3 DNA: TGTGCCAGCTCACTGGGATACCAAGAGACCCAGTACTTC; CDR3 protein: CASSLGYQETQYF
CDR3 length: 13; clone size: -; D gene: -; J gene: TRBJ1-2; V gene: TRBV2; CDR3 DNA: TGTGCCAGCAGTAGGACAGAGGACTATGGCTACACCTTC; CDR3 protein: CASSRTEDYGYTF
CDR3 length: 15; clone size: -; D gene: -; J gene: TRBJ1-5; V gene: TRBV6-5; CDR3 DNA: TGTGCCAGCAAGGAGAGCGGAGGTAGCAATCAGCCCCAGCATTTT; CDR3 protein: CASKESGGSNQPQHF
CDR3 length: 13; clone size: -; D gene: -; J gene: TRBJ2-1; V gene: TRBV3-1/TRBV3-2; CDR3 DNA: TGTGCCAGCAGCCGCCTAGCGAGGAATGAGCAGTTCTTC; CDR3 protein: CASSRLARNEQFF
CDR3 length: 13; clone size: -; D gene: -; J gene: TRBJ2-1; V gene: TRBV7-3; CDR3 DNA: TGTGCCAGCAGCTTAGGGGGGGCGAATGAGCAGTTCTTC; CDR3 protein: CASSLGGANEQFF
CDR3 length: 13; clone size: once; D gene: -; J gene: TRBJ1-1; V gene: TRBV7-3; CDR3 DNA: TGTGCCAGCAGCTTAGACTTGGGCACTGAAGCTTTCTTT; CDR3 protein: CASSLDLGTEAFF
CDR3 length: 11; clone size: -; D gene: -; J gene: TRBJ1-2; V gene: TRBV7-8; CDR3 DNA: TGTGCCAGCAGCCCACCGTTGGGCTACACCTTC; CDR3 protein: CASSPPLGYTF
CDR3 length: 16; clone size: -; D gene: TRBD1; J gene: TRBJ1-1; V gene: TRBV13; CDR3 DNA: TGTGCCAGCAGCCCAGGGACAGGGGGGAAGAACACTGAAGCTTTCTTT; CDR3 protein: CASSPGTGGKNTEAFF
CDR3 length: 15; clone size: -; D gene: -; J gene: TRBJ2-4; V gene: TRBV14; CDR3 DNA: TGTGCCAGCAGCCACACCAGCATAGCCAAAAACATTCAGTACTTC; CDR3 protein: CASSHTSIAKNIQYF
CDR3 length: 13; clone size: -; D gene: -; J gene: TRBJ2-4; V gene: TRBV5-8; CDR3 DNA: TGTGCCAGCAGCGGGATGGGGAGATACATTCAGTACTTC; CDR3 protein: CASSGMGRYIQYF
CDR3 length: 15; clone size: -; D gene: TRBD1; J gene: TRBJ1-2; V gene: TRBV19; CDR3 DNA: TGTGCCAGTAGTACCCTTGGACAGGCTGGCTATGGCTACACCTTC; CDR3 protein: CASSTLGQAGYGYTF
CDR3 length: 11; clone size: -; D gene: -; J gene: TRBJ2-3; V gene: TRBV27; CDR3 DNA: TGTGCCAGCAGTTTAAGGAATACGCAGTATTTT; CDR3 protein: CASSLRNTQYF
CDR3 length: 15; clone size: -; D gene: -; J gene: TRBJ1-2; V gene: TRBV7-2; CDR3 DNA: TGTGCCAGCAGCTTCCTACAGGGAGCTAACTATGGCTACACCTTC; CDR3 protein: CASSFLQGANYGYTF
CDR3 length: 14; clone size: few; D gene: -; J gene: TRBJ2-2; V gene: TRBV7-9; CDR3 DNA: TGTGCCAGCAGTCCACGGAGATTGGCCGGGGAGCTGTTTTTT; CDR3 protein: CASSPRRLAGELFF
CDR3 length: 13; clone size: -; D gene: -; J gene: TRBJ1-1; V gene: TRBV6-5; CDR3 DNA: TGTGCCAGCAGCCTCCGGGACGGATATGAAGCTTTCTTT; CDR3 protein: CASSLRDGYEAFF
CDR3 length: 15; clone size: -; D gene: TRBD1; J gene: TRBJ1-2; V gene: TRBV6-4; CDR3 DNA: TGTGCCAGCCGAGACCGGGACAGATTCTTTAATGGCTACACCTTC; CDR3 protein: CASRDRDRFFNGYTF
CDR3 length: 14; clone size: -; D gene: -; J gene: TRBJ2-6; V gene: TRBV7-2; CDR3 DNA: TGTGCCAGCAGCTTAGACTCTGGGGCCAACGTCCTGACTTTC; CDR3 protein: CASSLDSGANVLTF
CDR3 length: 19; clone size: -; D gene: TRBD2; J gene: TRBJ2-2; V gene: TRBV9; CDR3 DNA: TGTGCCAGCAGCGTAGGGGGGCTAGCGGGAACCGGGGACACCGGGGAGCTGTTTTTT; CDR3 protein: CASSVGGLAGTGDTGELFF
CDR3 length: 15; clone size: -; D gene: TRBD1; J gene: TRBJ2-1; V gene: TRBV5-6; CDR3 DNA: TGTGCCAGCGGTACGCCCGGGACAGCCTCCAATGAGCAGTTCTTC; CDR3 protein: CASGTPGTASNEQFF
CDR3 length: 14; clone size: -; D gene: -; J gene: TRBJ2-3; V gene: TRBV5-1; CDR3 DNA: TGCGCCAGCAGCTCGGACAGTATCACAGATACGCAGTATTTT; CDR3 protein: CASSSDSITDTQYF
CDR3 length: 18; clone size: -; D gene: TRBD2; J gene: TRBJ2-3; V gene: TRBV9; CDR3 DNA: TGTGCCAGCAGCGTAAACATTAGGACTAGCGGGCAAGGAGATACGCAGTATTTT; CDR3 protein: CASSVNIRTSGQGDTQYF
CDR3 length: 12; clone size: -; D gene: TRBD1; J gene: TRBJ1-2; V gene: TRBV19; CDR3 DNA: TGTGCCAGCGGACAGGGCACGCATGGCTACACCTTC; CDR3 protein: CASGQGTHGYTF
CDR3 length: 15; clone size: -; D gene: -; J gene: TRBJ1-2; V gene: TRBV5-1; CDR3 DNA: TGCGCCAGCAGCTTGAGTTCGGGGCAGGGTCAAGGCTACACCTTC; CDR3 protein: CASSLSSGQGQGYTF
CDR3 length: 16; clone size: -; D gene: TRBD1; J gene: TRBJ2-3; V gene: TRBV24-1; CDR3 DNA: TGTGCCACCAGTGACGGTTTAGGACAGGGCACAGATACGCAGTATTTT; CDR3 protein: CATSDGLGQGTDTQYF
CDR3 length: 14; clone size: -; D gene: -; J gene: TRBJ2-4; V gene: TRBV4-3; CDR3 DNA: TGCGCCAGCAGCCAAGAACCGGCCAAAAACATTCAGTACTTC; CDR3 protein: CASSQEPAKNIQYF
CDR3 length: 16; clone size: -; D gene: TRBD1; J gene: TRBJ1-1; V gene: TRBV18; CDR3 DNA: TGTGCCAGCTCACCCTCGGACAGGGGGCCGAACACTGAAGCTTTCTTT; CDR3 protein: CASSPSDRGPNTEAFF
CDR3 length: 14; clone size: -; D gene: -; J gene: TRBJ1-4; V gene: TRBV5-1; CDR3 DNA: TGCGCCAGCAGCTCCGGGGGCTATAATGAAAAACTGTTTTTT; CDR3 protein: CASSSGGYNEKLFF
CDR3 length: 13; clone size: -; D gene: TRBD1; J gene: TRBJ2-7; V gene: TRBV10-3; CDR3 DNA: TGTGCCATCAGTGAGGACAGGGTTTACGAGCAGTACTTC; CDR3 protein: CAISEDRVYEQYF
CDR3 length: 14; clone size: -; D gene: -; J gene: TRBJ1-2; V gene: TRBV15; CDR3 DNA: TGTGCCACCAGCAGAGGGGGAATTGGGTATGGCTACACCTTC; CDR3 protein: CATSRGGIGYGYTF
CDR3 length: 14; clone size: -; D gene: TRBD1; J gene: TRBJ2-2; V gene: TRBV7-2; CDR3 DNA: TGTGCCAGCAGCTCCCGGGACAGGACCGGGGAGCTGTTTTTT; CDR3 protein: CASSSRDRTGELFF